These 30 T cell receptor beta chains were sequenced from one sample in a study of blood T cells in healthy people across ages. A J-beta primer mix and a sample-barcoded 5' primer were used in a second PCR of roughly 7 to 12 cycles. TCRdb fed the 5' RACE reads into MiXCR, producing one record per CDR3 protein. The sample has roughly 1.6 million distinct CDR3 sequences, around 36% seen once. Sequenced input: blood. The source of these receptors is a woman younger than 45 in good health.

This clonotype was counted a few times. The chain couples TRBV2 to TRBJ2-1, with D perhaps given as TRBD1 or TRBD2 (5 bases each). Trimming took 6 bases from V and 8 from J, leaving 20 bases between them. Germline V gives CDR1 SNHLY, CDR2 FYNNEI. CDR3 size: 15 residues. The CDR3 loop reads CASRVSGTRNHEQFF. CDR3 nucleotide sequence: TGTGCCAGCAGAGTTTCAGGGACGCGCAATCATGAGCAGTTCTTC.

Worth noting for this clonotype: It may be a read error: a sequence one base away is much more abundant. This chain links TRBV12-3 or TRBV12-4 with TRBJ2-3, with D unresolved. This CDR3 has 11 amino acids. In nucleotides, the CDR3 is TGTGCCAACAGTGAGGCCGATACGCAGTATTTT. It is translated as CANSEADTQYF.

The rearrangement links TRBV21-1 to TRBJ1-1; whether TRBD1, the table's D call, matches the DNA was not checked. TRBV21-1 corresponds to a pseudogene. The CDR3 totals 15 residues. DNA for the CDR3: TGTGCCAGCAGCAAAGCAAACAGGGGGGACACTGAAGCTTTCTTT. This codes for CASSKANRGDTEAFF.

This clonotype was counted ten times or more. One junction end does not reproduce the germline sequence, and a read error may be involved. The chain links TRBV7-3 to TRBJ2-1; D is possibly TRBD2 (5 bases). This CDR3 is built from 13 residues. The germline gives CDR1 SGHTA, CDR2 FQGTGA. Here the CDR3 DNA reads TGCGCCAGCAGCTTGAGGGCAAACAATGAGCAGTTCTTC. Translated: CASSLRANNEQFF.

This clonotype has a handful of counts. V usage is TRBV30 and J usage is TRBJ1-2; 8 nucleotides agree with TRBD1. The CDR3 runs to 11 residues. V lost 7 bases, J lost 8 bases, and 6 bases stayed unmatched. The germline CDR1 and CDR2 sequences are GTSNPN and SVGIG (reference sequence). CDR3 protein: CASQGARGYTF. The CDR3 DNA reads as TGTGCCTCTCAGGGGGCGCGAGGCTACACCTTC.

This rearrangement joins TRBV28 to TRBJ2-4; D gene uncertain. Germline V gene lookup returns CDR1 MDHEN and CDR2 SYDVKM. V was cut by 6 bases and J by 10 bases, with 13 bases left in between. There are 12 residues in the CDR3. The CDR3 DNA sequence: TGTGCCAGCAGAACCAGCGCGAGGATTCAGTACTTC. Translating gives CASRTSARIQYF.

This clonotype was seen at least ten times. The chain recombines TRBV20-1 with TRBJ2-1; possible D gene TRBD2, 5 bases. Germline V gene lookup returns CDR1 DFQATT and CDR2 SNEGSKA (reference sequence). The ends were cut back, 5 bases at V and 1 base at J, with 9 bases in the middle. The CDR3 contains 13 residues. This chain's CDR3 is CSAGGGSYNEQFF. CDR3 DNA: TGCAGTGCTGGAGGCGGATCCTACAATGAGCAGTTCTTC.

This clonotype was detected ten times or more. The CDR3, as DNA: TGTGCCAGCAGCTTATGGGAGAACACTGAAGCTTTCTTT. Protein sequence: CASSLWENTEAFF. V and J are TRBV12-3 or TRBV12-4 and TRBJ1-1, with D uncertain. The ends were cut back, 6 bases at V and 1 base at J, with 9 bases in the middle. This CDR3 is built from 13 residues.

As to this clonotype: The junction differs from germline at one of its ends, possibly a read error. The chain employs TRBV16 and TRBJ1-6; no clear D. Germline loops: CDR1 KGHSY, CDR2 FQNENV. This CDR3 contains 19 residues. This chain's CDR3 is CASSHFIGQDQFENSPLHF. The CDR3 bases are TGTGCCAGCAGCCATTTTATCGGCCAGGACCAATTTGAGAATTCACCACTCCACTTT.

V usage is TRBV27 and J usage is TRBJ1-5; 9 positions agree with TRBD1. The V gene end was trimmed by 7 bases and the J gene end by 6 bases; junction bases not matched to a gene: 13. Germline V lookup: CDR1 MNHEY, CDR2 SMNVEV (reference sequence). The CDR3 is 16 amino acids. In nucleotides, the CDR3 is TGTGCCAGCAAACCGACCTACAGGGGGCGGTCTCAGCCCCAGCATTTT. Its protein is CASKPTYRGRSQPQHF.

Concerning this clonotype: Possible read error: a much larger clone is one base away. The rearrangement joins TRBV29-1 to TRBJ2-7; perhaps TRBD2 as D (6 bases). The V and J ends lost 4 bases and 1 base respectively, with 11 bases between them. Germline values: CDR1 SQVTM, CDR2 ANQGSEA. CDR3 length: 13 amino acids. The DNA of the CDR3 is TGCAGCGTTGGAGGTAGCGGTTCCTACGAGCAGTACTTC. Translating gives CSVGGSGSYEQYF.

V is TRBV2 and J is TRBJ2-7; D perhaps matches TRBD1 (6 bases). CDR3 length: 16 amino acids. Germline loops: CDR1 SNHLY, CDR2 FYNNEI. Trimming shortened V by 2 bases and J by 0 bases, and 14 bases separated the two germline ends. The CDR3 spells CASSENRDILSYEQYF. The CDR3 nucleotides are TGTGCCAGCAGTGAAAATCGGGACATCCTCTCCTACGAGCAGTACTTC.

The rearrangement uses TRBV20-1 and TRBJ1-2; no clear D gene. The CDR3 is 12 amino acids. Germline CDR1 reads DFQATT; CDR2 reads SNEGSKA (reference sequence). V lost 6 bases to trimming and J lost 4 bases, with 12 bases between them. CDR3 protein: CSAKDTLYGYTF. In DNA, the CDR3 is TGCAGTGCAAAAGATACTCTCTATGGCTACACCTTC.

The table lists this clonotype with a few counts. The chain is built from TRBV20-1 and TRBJ2-1; 9 bases are shared with TRBD1. This CDR3 spans 16 amino acids. In germline, CDR1 is DFQATT, CDR2 SNEGSKA (reference sequence). Trimming removed 2 bases from V and 7 bases from J; junction bases left unmatched: 12. The CDR3 DNA reads as TGCAGTGCTAGATATCCGGGACAGGGTTCGAGAAATGAGCAGTTCTTC. It is translated as CSARYPGQGSRNEQFF.

This clonotype came up a few times. This rearrangement joins TRBV7-9 to TRBJ2-3; tentative D call: TRBD1 (6 bases). Trimming took 4 bases from V and 3 from J, leaving 11 bases between them. The germline gives CDR1 SEHNR, CDR2 FQNEAQ (reference sequence). CDR3 length: 14 amino acids. The CDR3 region is CASSSPRGTDTQYF. In DNA form, the CDR3 reads TGTGCCAGCAGCTCCCCCAGGGGTACAGATACGCAGTATTTT. Using reference TRBV7-9 and TRBJ2-3 for the parts outside the CDR3, the full variable domain is DTGVSQNPRHKITKRGQNVTFRCDPISEHNRLYWYRQTLGQGPEFLTYFQNEAQLEKSRLLSDRFSAERPKGSFSTLEIQRTEQGDSAMYLCASSSPRGTDTQYFGPGTRLTVL.

The CDR3 DNA is TGTGCCAGCAGCTTAGATGGTGTTGGCAATTCACCCCTCCACTTT. Translating gives CASSLDGVGNSPLHF. This rearrangement joins TRBV7-3 to TRBJ1-6; D is unclear. CDR1 is SGHTA, CDR2 FQGTGA, per germline. This CDR3 region has 15 residues. Trimming left V 2 bases short and J 7 bases short, with 12 bases between.

This clonotype was counted between two and nine times. The gene calls are TRBV15 and TRBJ1-1, with 11 bases identical to TRBD1. Trimming at V came to 3 bases and at J to 3 bases, leaving 0 bases not matched to a gene. The CDR3 totals 14 residues. Per germline, CDR1 LNHNV and CDR2 YYDKDF (reference sequence). The CDR3 sequence is CATSRDRGHTEAFF. CDR3 nucleotides: TGTGCCACCAGCAGGGACAGGGGGCACACTGAAGCTTTCTTT.

This chain connects TRBV2 to TRBJ2-1; 12 positions agree with TRBD2. V lost 1 base, J lost 7 bases, and 5 bases stayed unmatched. This CDR3 is 16 amino acids long. Germline loops: CDR1 SNHLY, CDR2 FYNNEI. The CDR3 sequence is CASSEEGTSGSNEQFF. The CDR3 DNA sequence: TGTGCCAGCAGTGAAGAGGGGACTAGCGGGTCTAATGAGCAGTTCTTC. The full variable domain, with the rest looked up from reference TRBV2 and TRBJ2-1, is EPEVTQTPSHQVTQMGQEVILRCVPISNHLYFYWYRQILGQKVEFLVSFYNNEISEKSEIFDDQFSVERPDGSNFTLKIRSTKLEDSAMYFCASSEEGTSGSNEQFFGPGTRLTVL.

The rearrangement uses TRBV28 and TRBJ2-7; D unclear. CDR3 length equals 14 residues. V dropped 5 bases and J dropped 2 bases, with 13 bases sitting between them. CDR1 MDHEN and CDR2 SYDVKM come from the germline V gene. The CDR3 DNA follows: TGTGCCAGCAGTCTTCACGGACCAGCCTACGAGCAGTACTTC. Translated, it gives CASSLHGPAYEQYF.

V gene TRBV27 combines with J gene TRBJ1-5, with D possibly matching TRBD1 (5 bases). Trimming stripped 1 base from V and 4 bases from J, with 14 bases between. This CDR3 contains 16 residues. Per the germline V gene, CDR1 is MNHEY and CDR2 is SMNVEV (reference sequence). The CDR3 region has the DNA TGTGCCAGCAGTTTATTTTCCAGGGCGGGGAATCAGCCCCAGCATTTT. Its translation: CASSLFSRAGNQPQHF.

This clonotype was picked up a small number of times. This chain connects TRBV4-1 to TRBJ2-7; the D call may be TRBD1 or TRBD2 (6 bases each). Trimming pared 1 base from V and 4 bases from J, leaving 11 bases between. The germline CDR1 and CDR2 sequences are MGHRA and YSYEKL. The CDR3 sequence is 14 residues long. CDR3 region: CASSQGGAGYEQYF. The CDR3 nucleotides read TGCGCCAGCAGCCAAGGGGGGGCGGGGTACGAGCAGTACTTC.

The V and J genes are TRBV20-1 and TRBJ2-1; TRBD2 aligns across 8 bases. The V gene's germline CDR1 is DFQATT and CDR2 SNEGSKA (reference sequence). CDR3 length: 14 amino acids. The V segment lost 2 bases and the J segment 9 bases; nucleotides outside the gene matches: 9. CDR3 protein: CSARNPGGLIEQFF. Written as DNA, the CDR3 is TGCAGTGCTAGAAACCCGGGAGGGCTTATTGAGCAGTTCTTC.

The chain couples TRBV6-2 or TRBV6-3 to TRBJ2-7; D may be TRBD2 (6 bases). The CDR3 consists of 13 residues. CDR1 is MNHEY and CDR2 is SVGEGT in the germline V gene. Trimming shortened V by 4 bases and J by 7 bases, and 14 bases separated the two germline ends. Here the CDR3 DNA reads TGTGCCAGCAGTTTCCCGGGACTCAATGAGCAGTACTTC. As protein: CASSFPGLNEQYF.

This clonotype has only a few counts. The rearrangement uses TRBV4-1 and TRBJ1-6; 8 nucleotides line up with TRBD1. This CDR3 spans 15 amino acids. Germline loops: CDR1 MGHRA, CDR2 YSYEKL. J gave up 8 bases and V 1 base, and 4 bases lay outside the gene matches. CDR3 protein: CASSQVRQGHSPLHF. CDR3 nucleotide sequence: TGCGCCAGCAGCCAAGTTAGACAGGGGCATTCACCCCTCCACTTT.

A remark on this clonotype: The germline gene is not matched at one end of the junction; a read error may be the cause. V is TRBV2 and J is TRBJ2-1; the D gene is possibly TRBD2 (8 bases). CDR3 size: 15 residues. CDR1 and CDR2 (germline): SNHLY, FYNNEI. The CDR3 sequence: CTSSGLAGGLGEQFF. The CDR3, as DNA: TGTACCAGCAGCGGACTAGCAGGGGGGCTGGGTGAGCAGTTCTTC.

This clonotype was seen more than once but under ten times. The chain has TRBV27 and TRBJ1-2, with 7 bases fitting TRBD1. Germline V gives CDR1 MNHEY, CDR2 SMNVEV (reference sequence). This CDR3 has 13 amino acids. V dropped 5 bases and J dropped 6; count of bases not matched to a gene: 6. CDR3: CASSPTDRDGYTF. In nucleotides, the CDR3 is TGTGCCAGCAGTCCGACCGACAGGGATGGCTACACCTTC.

This clonotype was seen at least ten times. The chain carries TRBV7-9 and TRBJ2-7; D uncertain. This CDR3 has 15 residues. Trimming cost V 4 bases and J 3 bases, with 16 bases left between them. Germline V gene lookup returns CDR1 SEHNR and CDR2 FQNEAQ (reference sequence). CDR3 region: CASSSGTTVNYEQYF. In DNA, the CDR3 is TGTGCCAGCAGCTCGGGTACCACTGTAAACTACGAGCAGTACTTC.

The chain uses TRBV28 and TRBJ1-5, with 7 bases identical to TRBD1. CDR3 size: 14 residues. In germline, CDR1 is MDHEN, CDR2 SYDVKM. Germline trimming cut 4 bases from V and 6 bases from J; bases unmatched to any gene: 6. CDR3 loop: CASSSTGQFQPQHF. The CDR3 DNA follows: TGTGCCAGCAGTTCGACAGGGCAGTTTCAGCCCCAGCATTTT.

V and J are TRBV5-6 and TRBJ2-1; 9 bases fit TRBD1. The J call could be wrong; TRBJ2-7 is a better fit for the DNA end. Looked up from germline, CDR1 is SGHDT and CDR2 is YYEEEE. The CDR3 sequence is 17 residues long. This chain's CDR3 is CAISGGDREKSGYEQYF. DNA for the CDR3: TGTGCCATCAGTGGAGGGGACAGGGAAAAATCGGGCTACGAGCAGTACTTC.

This clonotype was seen a handful of times. A much larger clone lies one base from this, so it may be a read error. The rearrangement joins TRBV28 to TRBJ2-3, with D hard to call. This CDR3 has 12 residues. Germline V gene lookup returns CDR1 MDHEN and CDR2 SYDVKM. Trimming left V 5 bases short and J 2 bases short, with 5 bases between. The CDR3 here is CASSTPTDTQYF. The CDR3 DNA sequence: TGTGCCAGCAGTACCCCCACAGATACGCAGTATTTT. The full variable domain, its missing parts supplied by reference TRBV28 and TRBJ2-3, is DVKVTQSSRYLVKRTGEKVFLECVQDMDHENMFWYRQDPGLGLRLIYFSYDVKMKEKGDIPEGYSVSREKKERFSLILESASTNQTSMYLCASSTPTDTQYFGPGTRLTVL.